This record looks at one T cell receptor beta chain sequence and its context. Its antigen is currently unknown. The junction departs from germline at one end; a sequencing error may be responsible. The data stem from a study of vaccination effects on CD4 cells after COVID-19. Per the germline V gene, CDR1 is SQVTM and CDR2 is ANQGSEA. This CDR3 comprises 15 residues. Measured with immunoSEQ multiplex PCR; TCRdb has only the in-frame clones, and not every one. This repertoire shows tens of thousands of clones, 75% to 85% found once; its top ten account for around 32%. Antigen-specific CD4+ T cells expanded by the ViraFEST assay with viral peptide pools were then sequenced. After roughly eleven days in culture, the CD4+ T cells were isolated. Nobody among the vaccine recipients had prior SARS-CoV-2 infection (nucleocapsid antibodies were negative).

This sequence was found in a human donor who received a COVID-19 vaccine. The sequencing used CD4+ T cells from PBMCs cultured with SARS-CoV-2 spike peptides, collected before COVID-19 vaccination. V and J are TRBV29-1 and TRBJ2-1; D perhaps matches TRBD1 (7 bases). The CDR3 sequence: CSLERGGGPYNEQFF. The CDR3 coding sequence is TGCAGCCTTGAACGAGGAGGGGGCCCCTACAATGAGCAGTTCTTC.